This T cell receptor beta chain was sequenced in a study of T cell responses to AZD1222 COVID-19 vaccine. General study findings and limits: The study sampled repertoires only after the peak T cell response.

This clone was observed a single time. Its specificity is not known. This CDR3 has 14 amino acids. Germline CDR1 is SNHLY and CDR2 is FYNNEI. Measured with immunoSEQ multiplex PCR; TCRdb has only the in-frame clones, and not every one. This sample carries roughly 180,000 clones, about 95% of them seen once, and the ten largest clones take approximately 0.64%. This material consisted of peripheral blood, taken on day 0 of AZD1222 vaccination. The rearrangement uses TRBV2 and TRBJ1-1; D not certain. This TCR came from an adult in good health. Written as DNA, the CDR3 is TGTGCTTATACGAGGCCAGTACCATTCACTGAAGCTTTCTTT. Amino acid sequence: CAYTRPVPFTEAFF.